A selection of T cell receptor beta chains follows, all from one sample in a study of identical twins. TCRdb re-called the 5' RACE reads with MiXCR, one entry per CDR3 protein. This table has a few hundred thousand distinct CDR3 sequences, 6.5% to 8% appearing once. This same sample was also taken into another study, of T cells expressing NK-cell markers.

Sequenced sample: CD8+ T cells sorted from blood. The origin of the receptors is a woman aged 18-35 years in good health. Each CDR3 is given with its conserved first and last residue. A D gene is named only where the DNA matches it firmly. Size is stated for part of the rows, as once, few or many counts, or as a class when the clone is expanded.

v_gene,d_gene,j_gene,abundance,CDR3aa,CDR3nt
TRBV25-1,-,TRBJ1-5,few,CASSEAGAYNQPQHF,TGTGCCAGCAGTGAAGCCGGCGCCTACAATCAGCCCCAGCATTTT
TRBV19,-,TRBJ1-1,few,CASNQGFTEAFF,TGTGCCAGTAACCAGGGGTTCACTGAAGCTTTCTTT
TRBV12-3/TRBV12-4,TRBD2,TRBJ2-1,many,CASSLPSGVEQFF,TGTGCCAGCAGTTTGCCGAGCGGGGTTGAGCAGTTCTTC
TRBV7-9,-,TRBJ2-5,few,CASSLPIPSAETQYF,TGTGCCAGCAGCTTACCCATTCCCTCGGCGGAGACCCAGTACTTC
TRBV5-6,TRBD1,TRBJ2-1,few,CASSSTLDRGNEQFF,TGTGCCAGCAGCTCCACTTTGGACAGGGGAAATGAGCAGTTCTTC
TRBV24-1,TRBD1,TRBJ1-1,many,CATSDLTWTGFTEAFF,TGTGCCACCAGTGATCTAACCTGGACAGGGTTCACTGAAGCTTTCTTT
TRBV24-1,TRBD2,TRBJ2-7,-,CATSDPGLAGGPNEQYF,TGTGCCACCAGTGATCCGGGACTAGCGGGGGGGCCCAACGAGCAGTACTTC
TRBV27,-,TRBJ2-7,-,CASSWGIAQSYEQYF,TGTGCCAGCAGTTGGGGGATAGCCCAATCCTACGAGCAGTACTTC
TRBV20-1,-,TRBJ2-3,-,CSAPATENTDTQYF,TGCAGTGCTCCCGCGACAGAAAACACAGATACGCAGTATTTT
TRBV19,-,TRBJ2-5,-,CASSMGPGTQETQYF,TGTGCCAGTAGTATGGGCCCCGGGACACAAGAGACCCAGTACTTC
TRBV20-1,-,TRBJ2-7,-,CSARSPGLFSYEQYF,TGCAGTGCTCGGAGTCCCGGGTTATTTTCCTACGAGCAGTACTTC
TRBV11-1,-,TRBJ2-5,few,CASSPWPKSTEWGEETQYF,TGTGCCAGCAGCCCTTGGCCTAAATCTACGGAGTGGGGAGAAGAGACCCAGTACTTC
TRBV5-6,-,TRBJ2-7,-,CASSTGYSYEQYF,TGTGCCAGCAGCACGGGGTACTCCTACGAGCAGTACTTC
TRBV11-2,-,TRBJ2-1,-,CASTSGGGRGEQFF,TGTGCCAGCACCTCAGGTGGGGGAAGGGGTGAGCAGTTCTTC
TRBV29-1,-,TRBJ2-1,few,CSVEGRESSYNEQFF,TGCAGCGTTGAAGGCCGGGAAAGCTCCTACAATGAGCAGTTCTTC
TRBV5-5,TRBD1,TRBJ1-1,many,CASSLVWGQISNTEAFF,TGTGCCAGCAGCTTGGTCTGGGGACAGATATCTAACACTGAAGCTTTCTTT
TRBV5-1,-,TRBJ1-1,many,CASSWEARGAEAFF,TGCGCCAGCAGCTGGGAAGCGCGGGGGGCTGAAGCTTTCTTT
TRBV15,TRBD2,TRBJ2-3,few,CATSRVFAGADTQYF,TGTGCCACCAGCAGAGTATTCGCGGGAGCAGATACGCAGTATTTT
TRBV29-1,TRBD2,TRBJ2-7,many,CSVETSGNSYEQYF,TGCAGCGTTGAAACTAGCGGGAACTCCTACGAGCAGTACTTC
TRBV9,TRBD2,TRBJ2-1,-,CASSVVLGGSYNEQFF,TGTGCCAGCAGCGTAGTGCTCGGGGGGTCCTACAATGAGCAGTTCTTC
TRBV20-1,TRBD2,TRBJ2-1,many,CSAPTSAYNEQFF,TGCAGTGCCCCGACTAGCGCATACAATGAGCAGTTCTTC
TRBV27,-,TRBJ2-2,-,CASSPGPGFGGELFF,TGTGCCAGCAGTCCCGGTCCAGGGTTCGGGGGGGAGCTGTTTTTT
TRBV20-1,-,TRBJ2-7,many,CSAATGLGSYEQYF,TGCAGTGCTGCCACGGGGCTCGGCTCCTACGAGCAGTACTTC
TRBV6-2/TRBV6-3,-,TRBJ2-2,-,CASSSDRPGELFF,TGTGCCAGCAGTTCGGACAGACCCGGGGAGCTGTTTTTT